This T cell receptor beta chain was profiled in a study of cytomegalovirus exposure and HLA in healthy donors. Study-level results: In vitro work confirmed that a few CMV-associated chains recognize CMV antigens.

Researchers ran the PCR with 60 Vbeta and 13 Jbeta primers. Assay used: immunoSEQ multiplex PCR; TCRdb lists only in-frame clones, some missing. The table includes about 200,000 clones, around 83% detected once. Nominally healthy donors were sampled, though unrecorded immune exposures were likely. About this clone: No antigen is known for it.

Trimming removed 4 bases from V and 4 bases from J, with 11 bases in between. The CDR3 is made up of 15 amino acids. Germline loops: CDR1 LNHDA, CDR2 SQIVND (reference sequence). The sequence was obtained from a woman in her fifties or sixties in good health and CMV-seropositive. J is TRBJ2-6 and V is TRBV19; weak D call: TRBD1 (6 bases). The sequenced material came from PBMCs. CDR3 DNA sequence: TGTGCCAGTAGTAGAGGGACAACCGGGGCCAACGTCCTGACTTTC. Residues: CASSRGTTGANVLTF.